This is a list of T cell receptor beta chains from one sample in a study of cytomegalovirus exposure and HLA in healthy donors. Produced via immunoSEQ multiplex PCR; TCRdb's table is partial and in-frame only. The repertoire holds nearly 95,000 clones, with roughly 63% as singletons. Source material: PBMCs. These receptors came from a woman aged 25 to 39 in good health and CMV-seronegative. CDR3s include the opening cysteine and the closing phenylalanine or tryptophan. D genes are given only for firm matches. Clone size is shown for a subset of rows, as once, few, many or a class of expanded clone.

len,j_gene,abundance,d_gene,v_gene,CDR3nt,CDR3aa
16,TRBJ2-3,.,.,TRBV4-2,TGTGCCAGCAGCCAAGCTCGGGGGGCGGACACAGATACGCAGTATTTT,CASSQARGADTDTQYF
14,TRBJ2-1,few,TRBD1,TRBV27,TGTGCCAGCAGTTTTGACAGGGGCTACAATGAGCAGTTCTTC,CASSFDRGYNEQFF
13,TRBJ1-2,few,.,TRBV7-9,TGTGCCAGCAGCTTAGGGGCAGCATATGGCTACACCTTC,CASSLGAAYGYTF
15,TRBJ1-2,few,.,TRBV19,TGTGCCAGTAGTCTGGCCGAGACTGGAGCCTATGGCTACACCTTC,CASSLAETGAYGYTF
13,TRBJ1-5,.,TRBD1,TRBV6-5,TGTGCCAGCAGCGACCGGGACAGGGAGCCCCAGCATTTT,CASSDRDREPQHF
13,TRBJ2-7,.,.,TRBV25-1,TGTGCCAGCAGTTCAAAGAGCTCCTACGAGCAGTACTTC,CASSSKSSYEQYF
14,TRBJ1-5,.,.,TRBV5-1,TGCGCCAGCAGCTTGGGAGGGAGCAATCAGCCCCAGCATTTT,CASSLGGSNQPQHF
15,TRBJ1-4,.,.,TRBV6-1,TGTGCCAGCAGTGAAAGACAGGCAACTAATGAAAAACTGTTTTTT,CASSERQATNEKLFF
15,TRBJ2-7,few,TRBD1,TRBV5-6,TGTGCCAGCAGCTTGGGGGGACAGGGGGCGCGTGAGCAGTACTTC,CASSLGGQGAREQYF
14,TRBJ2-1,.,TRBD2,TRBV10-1,TGCGCCAGCAGTGAACTAGCGGGGGTAAATGAGCAGTTCTTC,CASSELAGVNEQFF
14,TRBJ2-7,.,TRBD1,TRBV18,TGTGCCAGCTCACCAGGACAGGGGGTGTACGAGCAGTACTTC,CASSPGQGVYEQYF
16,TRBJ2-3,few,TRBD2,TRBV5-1,TGCGCCAGCAGCTTGGGGGTTAGCGGGGGGATAGATACGCAGTATTTT,CASSLGVSGGIDTQYF
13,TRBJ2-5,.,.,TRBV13,TGTGCCAGCAGGCGGGTAACCGGCGAGACCCAGTACTTC,CASRRVTGETQYF
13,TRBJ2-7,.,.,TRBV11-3,TGTGCCAGCAGCTCAAGACTAGGCAACGAGCAGTACTTC,CASSSRLGNEQYF
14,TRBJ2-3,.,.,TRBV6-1,TGTGCCAGCAGTGAAGGCGGCAGCACAGATACGCAGTATTTT,CASSEGGSTDTQYF
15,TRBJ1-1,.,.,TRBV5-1,TGCGCCAGCATGAGGGCCCTGGGCTCGAACACTGAAGCTTTCTTT,CASMRALGSNTEAFF
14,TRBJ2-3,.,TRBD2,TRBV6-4,TGTGCCAGCGGGGGGGACTACCCTACAGATACGCAGTATTTT,CASGGDYPTDTQYF
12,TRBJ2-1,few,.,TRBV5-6,TGTGCCACCGGACGGGAGACCAATGAGCAGTTCTTC,CATGRETNEQFF
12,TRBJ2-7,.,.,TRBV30,TGTGCCTGGAGTGCGACTGGGTACGAGCAGTACTTC,CAWSATGYEQYF
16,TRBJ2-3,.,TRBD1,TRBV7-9,TGTGCCAGCAGCTCCGGACAGGGTTCTAGCACAGATACGCAGTATTTT,CASSSGQGSSTDTQYF
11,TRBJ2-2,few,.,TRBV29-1,TGCAGCGCTCGAGGGACCGGGGAGCTGTTTTTT,CSARGTGELFF
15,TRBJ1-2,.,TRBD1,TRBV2,TGTGCCAGCAGCCCAAGACGTCAGGGGGCAAGGGGCTACACCTTC,CASSPRRQGARGYTF
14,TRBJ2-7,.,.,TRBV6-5,TGTGCCAGCAGCACATTAGGGGCCCCTTACGAGCAGTACTTC,CASSTLGAPYEQYF
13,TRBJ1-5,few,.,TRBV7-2,TGTGCCAGCAGCTTAGGTGCGGTTCAGCCCCAGCATTTT,CASSLGAVQPQHF
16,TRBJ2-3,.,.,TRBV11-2,TGTGCCAGCAGCTTATGGGGGGAAAGGGCCCCAGATACGCAGTATTTT,CASSLWGERAPDTQYF
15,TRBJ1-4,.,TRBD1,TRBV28,TGTGCCAGCAGCTCAGACAGGGGTAGGAATGAAAAACTGTTTTTT,CASSSDRGRNEKLFF
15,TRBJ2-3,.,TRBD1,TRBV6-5,TGTGCCAGCAGTTTCTCACAGGGGTACACAGATACGCAGTATTTT,CASSFSQGYTDTQYF
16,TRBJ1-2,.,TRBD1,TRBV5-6,TGTGCCAGCAGCTGGATAGTCCGACAGGGAGTAGATGGCTACACCTTC,CASSWIVRQGVDGYTF
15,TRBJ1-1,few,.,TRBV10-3,TGTGCCACCTTAGGGACATCAACTCGGAACACTGAAGCTTTCTTT,CATLGTSTRNTEAFF
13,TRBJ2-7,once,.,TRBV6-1,TGTGCCAGCAGTGAAGTACCTACAGTCGAGCAGTACTTC,CASSEVPTVEQYF
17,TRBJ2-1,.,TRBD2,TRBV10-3,TGTGCCATCAGTGAGCCGGGACTAGCGGGGTCCTACAATGAGCAGTTCTTC,CAISEPGLAGSYNEQFF
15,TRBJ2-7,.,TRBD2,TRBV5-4,TGTGCCAGCAGCTTGGCCGGTCGGCTAGCGGACGAGCAGTACTTC,CASSLAGRLADEQYF
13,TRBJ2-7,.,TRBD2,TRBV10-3,TGTGCCATCAGGGGACGACTAGCAAGCGAGCAGTACTTC,CAIRGRLASEQYF
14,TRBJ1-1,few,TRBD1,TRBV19,TGTGCCAGTAGTATCCCGCAGGGGGCCACTGAAGCTTTCTTT,CASSIPQGATEAFF
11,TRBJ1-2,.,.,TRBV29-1,TGCAGCGTTGAACTTAGGGGGGGCTACACCTTC,CSVELRGGYTF
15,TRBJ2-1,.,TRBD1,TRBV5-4,TGTGCCAGCAGCGCTCGACAGGGGGCTTACAATGAGCAGTTCTTC,CASSARQGAYNEQFF
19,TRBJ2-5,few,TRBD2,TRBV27,TGTGCCAGCAGTTTAGGTTGGACTAGCGGGGGTCCGTACCAAGAGACCCAGTACTTC,CASSLGWTSGGPYQETQYF
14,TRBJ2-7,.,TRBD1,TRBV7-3,TGTGCCAGCAGCTCAGGTCTAGGGGGCGACGAGCAGTACTTC,CASSSGLGGDEQYF
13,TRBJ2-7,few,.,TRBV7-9,TGTGCCAGCAGCTCCAGGGGACCCTACGAGCAGTACTTC,CASSSRGPYEQYF
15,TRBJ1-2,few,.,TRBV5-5,TGTGCCAGCAGCTTGGAGGGGTCCAGGGGTCATGGCTACACCTTC,CASSLEGSRGHGYTF
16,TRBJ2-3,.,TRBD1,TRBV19,TGTGCCAGTCGAGACCCTGGACAGGGGGCAGGGGATACGCAGTATTTT,CASRDPGQGAGDTQYF
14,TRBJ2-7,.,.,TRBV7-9,TGTGCCAGCACCCCCCGGGGACTTCCGTACGAGCAGTACTTC,CASTPRGLPYEQYF
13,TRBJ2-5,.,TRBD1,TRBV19,TGTGCCAGTACCTCGACAGGGAAGAAGACCCAGTACTTC,CASTSTGKKTQYF
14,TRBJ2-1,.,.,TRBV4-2,TGTGCCAGCAGCCCTCGTGGAGGGAGCAATGAGCAGTTCTTC,CASSPRGGSNEQFF
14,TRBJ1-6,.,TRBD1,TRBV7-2,TGTGCCAGCAGCTTAGTGGGACAGAATTCACCCCTCCACTTT,CASSLVGQNSPLHF
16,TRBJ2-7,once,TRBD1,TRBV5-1,TGCGCCAGCAGCTTGGGAACCTCCGGGACAGCCTACGAGCAGTACTTC,CASSLGTSGTAYEQYF
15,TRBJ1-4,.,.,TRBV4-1,TGCGCCAGCAGCCCCCGACTGACAACTAATGAAAAACTGTTTTTT,CASSPRLTTNEKLFF
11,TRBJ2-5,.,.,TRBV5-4,TGTGCCAGCAGCCTACAAGAGACCCAGTACTTC,CASSLQETQYF
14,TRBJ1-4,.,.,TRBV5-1,TGCGCCAGCAGCCTCCAGGGCTCTGATGAAAAACTGTTTTTT,CASSLQGSDEKLFF
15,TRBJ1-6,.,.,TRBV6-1,TGTGCCAGCAGTGAACCTTGGCAGGGTATTTCACCCCTCCACTTT,CASSEPWQGISPLHF
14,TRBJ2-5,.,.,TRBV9,TGTGCCAGCAGCAAAGGACAAGGCCAAGAGACCCAGTACTTC,CASSKGQGQETQYF
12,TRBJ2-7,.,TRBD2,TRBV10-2,TGCGCCAGCAGCCCGGGGGGCTACGAGCAGTACTTC,CASSPGGYEQYF
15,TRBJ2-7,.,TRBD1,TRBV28,TGTGCCAGCAGTTTGCCGGGACAGGGGTTGCGGGAGCAGTACTTC,CASSLPGQGLREQYF
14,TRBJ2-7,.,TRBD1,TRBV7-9,TGTGCCAGCAGACGATCGGGACAGATCTACGAGCAGTACTTC,CASRRSGQIYEQYF